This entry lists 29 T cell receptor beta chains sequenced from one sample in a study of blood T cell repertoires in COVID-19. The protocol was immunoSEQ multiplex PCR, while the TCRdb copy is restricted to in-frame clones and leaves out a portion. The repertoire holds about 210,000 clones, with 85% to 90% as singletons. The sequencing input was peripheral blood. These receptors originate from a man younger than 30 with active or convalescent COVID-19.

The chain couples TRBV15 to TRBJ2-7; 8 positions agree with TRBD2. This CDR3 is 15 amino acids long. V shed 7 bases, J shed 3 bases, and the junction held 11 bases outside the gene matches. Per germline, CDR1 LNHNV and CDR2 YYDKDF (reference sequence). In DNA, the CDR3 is TGTGCCACCAAAGCGGGAGCAGGAGGGGTCTACGAGCAGTACTTC. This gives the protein CATKAGAGGVYEQYF.

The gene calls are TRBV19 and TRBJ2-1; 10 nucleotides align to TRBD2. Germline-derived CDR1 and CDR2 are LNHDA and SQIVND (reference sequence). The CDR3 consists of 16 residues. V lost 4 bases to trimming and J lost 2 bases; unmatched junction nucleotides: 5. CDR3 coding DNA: TGTGCCAGTAGTAGTAGCGGGAGGTTTGCCTACAATGAGCAGTTCTTC. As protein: CASSSSGRFAYNEQFF. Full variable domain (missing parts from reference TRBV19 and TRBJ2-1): DGGITQSPKYLFRKEGQNVTLSCEQNLNHDAMYWYRQDPGQGLRLIYYSQIVNDFQKGDIAEGYSVSREKKESFPLTVTSAQKNPTAFYLCASSSSGRFAYNEQFFGPGTRLTVL.

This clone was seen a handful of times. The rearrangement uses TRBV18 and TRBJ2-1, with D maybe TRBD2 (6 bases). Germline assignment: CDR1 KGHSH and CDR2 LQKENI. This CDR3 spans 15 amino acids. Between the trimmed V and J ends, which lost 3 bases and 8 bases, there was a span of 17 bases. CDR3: CASSPELAPSDEQFF. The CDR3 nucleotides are TGTGCCAGCTCACCTGAACTAGCTCCCTCGGATGAGCAGTTCTTC.

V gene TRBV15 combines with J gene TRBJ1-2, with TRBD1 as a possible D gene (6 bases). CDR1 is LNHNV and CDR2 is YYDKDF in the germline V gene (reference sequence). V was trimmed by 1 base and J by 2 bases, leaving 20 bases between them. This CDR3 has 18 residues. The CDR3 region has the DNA TGTGCCACCAGCAGAGTTTCTGGGAGGGGGGTGGCAAACTATGGCTACACCTTC. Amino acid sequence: CATSRVSGRGVANYGYTF.

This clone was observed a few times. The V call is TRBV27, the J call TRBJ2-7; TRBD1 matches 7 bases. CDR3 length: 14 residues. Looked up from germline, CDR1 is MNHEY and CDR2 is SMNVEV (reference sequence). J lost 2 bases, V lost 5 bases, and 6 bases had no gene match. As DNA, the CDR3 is TGTGCCAGCAGTATCGGACAGGACCCCTACGAGCAGTACTTC. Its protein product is CASSIGQDPYEQYF.

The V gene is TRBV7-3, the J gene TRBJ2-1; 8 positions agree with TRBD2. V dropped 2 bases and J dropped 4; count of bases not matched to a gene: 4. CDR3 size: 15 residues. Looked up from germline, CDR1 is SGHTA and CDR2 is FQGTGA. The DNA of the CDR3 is TGTGCCAGCAGCTTAGCGGGAGGTCTTTACAATGAGCAGTTCTTC. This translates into CASSLAGGLYNEQFF.

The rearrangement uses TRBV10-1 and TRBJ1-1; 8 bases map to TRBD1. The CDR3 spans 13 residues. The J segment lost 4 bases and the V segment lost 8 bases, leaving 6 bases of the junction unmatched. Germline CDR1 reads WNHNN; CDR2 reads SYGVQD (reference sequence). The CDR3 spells CASQVTGGTEAFF. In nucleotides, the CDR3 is TGCGCCAGCCAAGTTACAGGGGGCACTGAAGCTTTCTTT.

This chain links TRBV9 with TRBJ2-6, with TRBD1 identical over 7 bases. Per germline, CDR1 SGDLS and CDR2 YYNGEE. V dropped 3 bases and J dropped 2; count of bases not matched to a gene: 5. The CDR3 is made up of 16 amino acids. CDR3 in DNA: TGTGCCAGCAGCGGGATAGACAGGGCTGGGGCCAACGTCCTGACTTTC. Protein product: CASSGIDRAGANVLTF.

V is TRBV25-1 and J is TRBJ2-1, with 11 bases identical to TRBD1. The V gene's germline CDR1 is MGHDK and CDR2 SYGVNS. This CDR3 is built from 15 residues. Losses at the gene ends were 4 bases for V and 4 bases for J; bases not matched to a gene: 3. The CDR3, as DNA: TGTGCCAGCAGTGTCCGGGACAGGGGGTACAATGAGCAGTTCTTC. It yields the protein CASSVRDRGYNEQFF. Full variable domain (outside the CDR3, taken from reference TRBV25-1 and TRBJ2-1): EADIYQTPRYLVIGTGKKITLECSQTMGHDKMYWYQQDPGMELHLIHYSYGVNSTEKGDLSSESTVSRIRTEHFPLTLESARPSHTSQYLCASSVRDRGYNEQFFGPGTRLTVL.

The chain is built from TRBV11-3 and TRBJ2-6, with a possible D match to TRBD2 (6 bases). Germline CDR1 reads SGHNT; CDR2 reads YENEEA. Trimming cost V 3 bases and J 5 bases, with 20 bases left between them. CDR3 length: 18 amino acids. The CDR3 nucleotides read TGTGCCAGCAGCTTCCTGTTCGGGAGCACGCTCTGGGCCAACGTCCTGACTTTC. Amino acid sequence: CASSFLFGSTLWANVLTF.

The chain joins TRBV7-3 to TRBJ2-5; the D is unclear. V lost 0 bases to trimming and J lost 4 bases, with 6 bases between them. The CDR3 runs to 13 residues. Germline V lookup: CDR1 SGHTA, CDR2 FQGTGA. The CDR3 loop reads CASSLTVAETQYF. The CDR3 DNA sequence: TGTGCCAGCAGCTTAACAGTAGCAGAGACCCAGTACTTC. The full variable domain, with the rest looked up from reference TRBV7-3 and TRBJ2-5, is GAGVSQTPSNKVTEKGKYVELRCDPISGHTALYWYRQSLGQGPEFLIYFQGTGAADDSGLPNDRFFAVRPEGSVSTLKIQRTERGDSAVYLCASSLTVAETQYFGPGTRLLVL.

The CDR3 region has the DNA TGTGCCAGCAGCTTACAGGGAACTAGCACAGATACGCAGTATTTT. Translation: CASSLQGTSTDTQYF. V usage is TRBV7-3 and J usage is TRBJ2-3; a possible D gene is TRBD1 (5 bases). In germline, CDR1 is SGHTA, CDR2 FQGTGA. This CDR3 comprises 15 residues. V was clipped by 2 bases and J by 0 bases, with 9 bases between them. The full variable domain, its missing parts supplied by reference TRBV7-3 and TRBJ2-3, is GAGVSQTPSNKVTEKGKYVELRCDPISGHTALYWYRQSLGQGPEFLIYFQGTGAADDSGLPNDRFFAVRPEGSVSTLKIQRTERGDSAVYLCASSLQGTSTDTQYFGPGTRLTVL.

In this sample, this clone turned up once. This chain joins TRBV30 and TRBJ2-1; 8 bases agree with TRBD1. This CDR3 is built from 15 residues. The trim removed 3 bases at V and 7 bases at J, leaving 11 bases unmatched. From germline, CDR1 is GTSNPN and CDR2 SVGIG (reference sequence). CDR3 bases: TGTGCCTGGAGGGATTCTCAGGGGGCGGGTAATGAGCAGTTCTTC. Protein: CAWRDSQGAGNEQFF. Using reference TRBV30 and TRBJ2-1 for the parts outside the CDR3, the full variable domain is SQTIHQWPATLVQPVGSPLSLECTVEGTSNPNLYWYRQAAGRGLQLLFYSVGIGQISSEVPQNLSASRPQDRQFILSSKKLLLSDSGFYLCAWRDSQGAGNEQFFGPGTRLTVL.

CDR3 sequence reads: CASSIAPGDTQYF. For the CDR3, the DNA is TGTGCCAGTAGTATAGCCCCAGGGGATACGCAGTATTTT. The V call is TRBV19, the J call TRBJ2-3; a weak D match, TRBD1 (5 bases). From germline, CDR1 is LNHDA and CDR2 SQIVND (reference sequence). The CDR3 spans 13 residues. The V gene lost 1 base and the J gene lost 6 bases, with 8 bases spanning the gap.

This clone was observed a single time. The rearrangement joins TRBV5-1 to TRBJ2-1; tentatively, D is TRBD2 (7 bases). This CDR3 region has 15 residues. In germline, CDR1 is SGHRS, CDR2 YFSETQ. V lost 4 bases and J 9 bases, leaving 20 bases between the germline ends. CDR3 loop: CASSTGGQGQGEQFF. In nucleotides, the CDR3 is TGCGCCAGCAGCACCGGGGGGCAGGGGCAGGGTGAGCAGTTCTTC.

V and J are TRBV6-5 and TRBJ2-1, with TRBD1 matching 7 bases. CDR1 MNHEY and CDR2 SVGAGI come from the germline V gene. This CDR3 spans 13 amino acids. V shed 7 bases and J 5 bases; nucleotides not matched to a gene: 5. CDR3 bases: TGTGCCAGCACCCGACAGGGTGACAATGAGCAGTTCTTC. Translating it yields CASTRQGDNEQFF.

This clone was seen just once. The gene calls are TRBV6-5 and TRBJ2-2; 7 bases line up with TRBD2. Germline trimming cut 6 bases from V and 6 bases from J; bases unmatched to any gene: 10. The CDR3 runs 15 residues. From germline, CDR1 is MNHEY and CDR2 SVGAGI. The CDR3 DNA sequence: TGTGCCAGCAGGGCGGAGGGACTACTACCCGGGGAGCTGTTTTTT. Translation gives CASRAEGLLPGELFF.

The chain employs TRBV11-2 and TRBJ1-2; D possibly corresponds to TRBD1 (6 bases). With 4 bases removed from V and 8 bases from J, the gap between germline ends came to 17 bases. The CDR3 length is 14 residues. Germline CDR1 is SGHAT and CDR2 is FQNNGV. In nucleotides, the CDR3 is TGTGCCAGCAGCTCTGGGCAGGGGAGAGCCGGCTACACCTTC. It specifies CASSSGQGRAGYTF.

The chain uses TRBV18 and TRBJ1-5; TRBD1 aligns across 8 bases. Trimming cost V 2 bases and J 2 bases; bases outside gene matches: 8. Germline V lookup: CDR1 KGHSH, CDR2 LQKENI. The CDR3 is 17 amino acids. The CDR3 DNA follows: TGTGCCAGCTCACCAGTCCGCGGACAGGGCGGCAATCAGCCCCAGCATTTT. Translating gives CASSPVRGQGGNQPQHF.

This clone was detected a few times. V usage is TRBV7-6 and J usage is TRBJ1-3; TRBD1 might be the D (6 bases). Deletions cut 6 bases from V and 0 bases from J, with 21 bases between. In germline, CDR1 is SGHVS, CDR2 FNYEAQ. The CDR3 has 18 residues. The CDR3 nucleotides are TGTGCCAGCAGTTCATCGACAGGAGCCGGCATCTCTGGAAACACCATATATTTT. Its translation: CASSSSTGAGISGNTIYF.

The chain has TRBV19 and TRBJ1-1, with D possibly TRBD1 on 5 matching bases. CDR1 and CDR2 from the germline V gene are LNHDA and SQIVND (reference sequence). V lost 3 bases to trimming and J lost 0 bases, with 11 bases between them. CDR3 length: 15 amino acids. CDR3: CASSIGRALNTEAFF. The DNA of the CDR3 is TGTGCCAGTAGTATCGGCAGGGCTTTGAACACTGAAGCTTTCTTT.

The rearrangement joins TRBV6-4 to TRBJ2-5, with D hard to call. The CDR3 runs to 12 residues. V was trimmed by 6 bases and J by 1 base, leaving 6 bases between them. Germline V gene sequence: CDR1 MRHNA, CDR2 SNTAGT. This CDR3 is CASSAGQETQYF. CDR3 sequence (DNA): TGTGCCAGCAGCGCCGGCCAAGAGACCCAGTACTTC.

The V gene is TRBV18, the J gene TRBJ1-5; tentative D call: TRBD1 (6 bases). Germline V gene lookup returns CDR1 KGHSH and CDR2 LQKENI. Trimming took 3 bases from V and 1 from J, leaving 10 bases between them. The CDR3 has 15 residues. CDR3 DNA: TGTGCCAGCTCACCCCAGGGGTCAAGCAATCAGCCCCAGCATTTT. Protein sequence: CASSPQGSSNQPQHF.

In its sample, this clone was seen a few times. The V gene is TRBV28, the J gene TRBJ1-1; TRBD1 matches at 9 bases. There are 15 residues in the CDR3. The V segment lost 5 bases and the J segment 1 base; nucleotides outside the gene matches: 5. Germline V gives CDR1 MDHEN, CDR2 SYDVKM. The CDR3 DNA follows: TGTGCCAGCAGTAAGGACAGGGGAGGGAACACTGAAGCTTTCTTT. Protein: CASSKDRGGNTEAFF.

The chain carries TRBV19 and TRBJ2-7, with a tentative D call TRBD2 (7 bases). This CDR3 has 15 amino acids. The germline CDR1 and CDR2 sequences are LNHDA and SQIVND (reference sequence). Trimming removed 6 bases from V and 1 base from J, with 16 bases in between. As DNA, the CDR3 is TGTGCCAGTAGCCCGCGGGGGCCTCCTTCCTACGAGCAGTACTTC. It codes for CASSPRGPPSYEQYF.

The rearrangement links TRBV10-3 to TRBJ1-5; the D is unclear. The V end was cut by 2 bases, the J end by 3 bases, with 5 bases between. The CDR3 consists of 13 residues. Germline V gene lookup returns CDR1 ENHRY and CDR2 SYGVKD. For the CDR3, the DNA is TGTGCCATCAGTGAGGGGCTCAATCAGCCCCAGCATTTT. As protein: CAISEGLNQPQHF.

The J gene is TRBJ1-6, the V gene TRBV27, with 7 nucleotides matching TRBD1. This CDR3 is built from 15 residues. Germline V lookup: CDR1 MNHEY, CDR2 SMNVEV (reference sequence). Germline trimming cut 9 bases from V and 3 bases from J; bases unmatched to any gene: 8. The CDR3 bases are TGTGCCAGTACACGGGACAGAAGCTATAATTCACCCCTCCACTTT. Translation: CASTRDRSYNSPLHF.

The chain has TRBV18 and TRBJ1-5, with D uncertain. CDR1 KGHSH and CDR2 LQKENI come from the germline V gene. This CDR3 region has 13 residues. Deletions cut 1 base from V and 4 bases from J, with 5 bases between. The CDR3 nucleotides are TGTGCCAGCTCACCACAGCAAAATCAGCCCCAGCATTTT. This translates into CASSPQQNQPQHF.

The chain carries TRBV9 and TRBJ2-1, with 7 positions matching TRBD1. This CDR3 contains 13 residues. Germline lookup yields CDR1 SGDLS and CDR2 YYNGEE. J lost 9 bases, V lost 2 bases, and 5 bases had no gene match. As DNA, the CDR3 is TGTGCCAGCAGCGTTGGCCCAGGGGGTGAGCAGTTCTTC. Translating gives CASSVGPGGEQFF.